The present entry profiles one TCR beta chain with its context. The target antigen is unknown. A read error may produce the germline difference seen at one junction end. These data are taken from a study of cytomegalovirus exposure and HLA in healthy donors. Study results and caveats: Across donors, presence/absence analyses took sequencing depth to be roughly uniform. Accurate predictions that matched the HLA-A and HLA-B alleles of most subjects were reportedly made from TCR beta sequences. In an earlier analysis, in some 500 donors, most V segments appeared productive either ~87% or ~30% of the time. The classifier reportedly diagnosed cytomegalovirus status with high sensitivity and specificity.

The CDR3 has 12 residues. CDR1 is SEHNR and CDR2 is FQNEAQ in the germline V gene (reference sequence). This PCR relied on a set of 60 Vbeta primers and 13 Jbeta primers. The method was immunoSEQ multiplex PCR; TCRdb's version includes in-frame clones alone and lacks a portion of them. The sample lists around 120,000 clones; 81% were seen once. The genes are TRBV7-9 and TRBJ1-1; D ambiguous. The source material was PBMCs. This sequence originates from a man aged 18 to 30 in good health and CMV-seronegative. Here the CDR3 DNA reads TGTTCCAGCAGCTTGGAAGACATGAGAGCTTTCTTT. Protein: CSSSLEDMRAFF.